This paragraph covers one TCR beta chain sequence. Its antigen is still unknown. PCR involved 60 Vbeta and 13 Jbeta primers. Produced via immunoSEQ multiplex PCR; TCRdb's table is partial and in-frame only. The data contain tens of thousands of clones, around 80% of them singletons. The record originates from a study of cytomegalovirus exposure and HLA in healthy donors. Overall study results and limits: The study found most TCR sequences rare, yet found some public TCRs in many donors. The analysis excluded some indistinguishable V segments, including TRBV6-2 and TRBV6-3. Per a later analysis, HLA-associated TCR beta chains showed more clonal expansion than other, equally common TCR beta chains.

Unmatched junction bases numbered 7, after V lost 4 bases and J lost 4 bases. The CDR3 loop spans 15 amino acids. Looked up from germline, CDR1 is MNHNS and CDR2 is SASEGT. The sequenced sample was PBMCs. The sequence was obtained from a woman in her twenties or thirties in good health and CMV-seronegative. The chain joins TRBV6-1 to TRBJ1-2, with 9 positions matching TRBD1. The CDR3 protein is CASSVDPTGGYGYTF. In nucleotides, the CDR3 is TGTGCCAGCAGTGTAGACCCGACAGGGGGCTATGGCTACACCTTC.